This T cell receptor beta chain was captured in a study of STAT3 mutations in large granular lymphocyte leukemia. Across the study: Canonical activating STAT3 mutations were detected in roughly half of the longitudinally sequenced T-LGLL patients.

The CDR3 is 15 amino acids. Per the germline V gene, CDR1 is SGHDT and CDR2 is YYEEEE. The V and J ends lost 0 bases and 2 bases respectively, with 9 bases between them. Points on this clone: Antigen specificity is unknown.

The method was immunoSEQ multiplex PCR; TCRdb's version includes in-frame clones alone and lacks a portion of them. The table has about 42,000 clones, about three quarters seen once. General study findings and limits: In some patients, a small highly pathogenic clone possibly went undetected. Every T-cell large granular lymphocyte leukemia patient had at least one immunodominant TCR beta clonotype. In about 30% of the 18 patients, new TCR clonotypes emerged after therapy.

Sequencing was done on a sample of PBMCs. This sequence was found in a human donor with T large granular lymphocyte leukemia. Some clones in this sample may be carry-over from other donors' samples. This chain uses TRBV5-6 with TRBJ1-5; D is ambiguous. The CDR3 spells CASSLAVDGNQPQHF. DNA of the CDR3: TGTGCCAGCAGCTTGGCAGTGGACGGCAATCAGCCCCAGCATTTT.